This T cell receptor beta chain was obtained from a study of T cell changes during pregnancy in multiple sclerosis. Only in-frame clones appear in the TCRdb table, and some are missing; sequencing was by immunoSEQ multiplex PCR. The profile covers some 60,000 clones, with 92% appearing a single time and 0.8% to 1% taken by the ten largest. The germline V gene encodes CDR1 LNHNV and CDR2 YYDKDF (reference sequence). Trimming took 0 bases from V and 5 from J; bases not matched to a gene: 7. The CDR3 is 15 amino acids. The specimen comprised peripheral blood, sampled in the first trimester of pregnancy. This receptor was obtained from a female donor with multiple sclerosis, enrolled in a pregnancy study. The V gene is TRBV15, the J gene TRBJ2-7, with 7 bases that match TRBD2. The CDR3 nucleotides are TGTGCCACCAGCAGAGATCCAAAGGGGAGGGACGAGCAGTACTTC. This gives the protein CATSRDPKGRDEQYF.